These 5 T cell receptor beta chains came from one sample sequenced in a study of OX40 agonist ivuxolimab in advanced cancers. Measured with immunoSEQ multiplex PCR; TCRdb has only the in-frame clones, and not every one. The sample consists of about 68,000 clones, about 89% of them appearing once. Sequencing used CD4+ or CD8+ T cells sorted from blood, obtained in a trial of the OX40 agonist ivuxolimab. The receptors originated from an adult with an advanced solid tumor such as melanoma, head and neck, liver or kidney cancer.

This chain uses TRBV7-2 with TRBJ2-1, with 13 bases aligning to TRBD2. This CDR3 has 17 residues. Germline V CDR1 and CDR2: SGHTA, FQGNSA. Germline trimming cut 2 bases from V and 0 bases from J; bases unmatched to any gene: 1. This CDR3 is CASSLRTSGSSYNEQFF. The CDR3 region has the DNA TGTGCCAGCAGCTTACGGACTAGCGGGAGCTCCTACAATGAGCAGTTCTTC.

This clone has just a few counts. This chain uses TRBV18 with TRBJ1-5, with D hard to call. V lost 4 bases and J 0 bases, leaving 7 bases between the germline ends. Germline V CDR1 and CDR2: KGHSH, LQKENI. This CDR3 region has 14 residues. The CDR3 protein is CASSQGDSNQPQHF. The CDR3, as DNA: TGTGCCAGCTCACAGGGAGATAGCAATCAGCCCCAGCATTTT.

V and J are TRBV6-1 and TRBJ1-1, with 7 bases identical to TRBD1. Germline loops: CDR1 MNHNS, CDR2 SASEGT. The V gene end was trimmed by 5 bases and the J gene end by 8 bases; junction bases not matched to a gene: 14. There are 15 residues in the CDR3. Written as DNA, the CDR3 is TGTGCCAGCAGTCCCCGGACAGGCCTCGGTGAAGAAGCTTTCTTT. Protein: CASSPRTGLGEEAFF.

The chain combines TRBV7-8 with TRBJ2-5; 10 nucleotides agree with TRBD2. The closer fit of TRBJ2-7 to the DNA end suggests the J call may be wrong. Germline lookup yields CDR1 SGHVS and CDR2 FQNEAQ. This CDR3 spans 18 amino acids. The CDR3 DNA reads TGTGCCAGCAGCTTAAGTTGGACTAGCGGTTTTTTCTCCTACGAGCAGTACTTC. This codes for CASSLSWTSGFFSYEQYF.

The CDR3 reads CASSSTGLVSGELFF. For the CDR3, the DNA is TGTGCCAGCAGCTCAACGGGACTAGTATCCGGGGAGCTGTTTTTT. J is TRBJ2-2 and V is TRBV7-6, with 8 positions matching TRBD2. The ends lost 4 bases at V and 6 bases at J; junction bases unmatched: 7. Looked up from germline, CDR1 is SGHVS and CDR2 is FNYEAQ. The CDR3 has 15 amino acids.